A selection of T cell receptor beta chains follows, all from one sample in a study of blood T cell repertoires in COVID-19. The method was immunoSEQ multiplex PCR; TCRdb's version includes in-frame clones alone and lacks a portion of them. The data contain more than 90,000 clones, 70% to 85% of them seen just once; the ten biggest clones take up around an eighth. The sample comprised peripheral blood. The receptor source for this set is a human donor in a cohort sampled during active COVID-19. Both conserved end residues are part of each CDR3. A D gene is named only where the DNA matches it firmly. Not every row has a clone size; where given, it reads once, few, many or a size class.

v_gene	d_gene	abundance	j_gene	CDR3aa	CDR3nt
TRBV5-1	TRBD2	.	TRBJ2-1	CASSLVLVPLAGGHNEQFF	TGCGCCAGCAGCTTGGTGTTGGTTCCCCTAGCGGGAGGACACAATGAGCAGTTCTTC
TRBV19	TRBD1	.	TRBJ1-2	CASSIRDRWPGYTF	TGTGCCAGTAGTATCCGGGACAGGTGGCCCGGCTACACCTTC
TRBV3-1/TRBV3-2	.	medium-sized	TRBJ2-7	CASSQDSGLFVYF	TGTGCCAGCAGCCAAGATTCGGGATTGTTCGTGTACTTC
TRBV9	TRBD2	few	TRBJ2-3	CASSVDGGAGDTQYF	TGTGCCAGCAGCGTAGACGGGGGGGCCGGAGATACGCAGTATTTT
TRBV4-1	TRBD1	.	TRBJ1-1	CASSHYPTGGGGEAFF	TGCGCCAGCAGCCATTACCCTACAGGGGGCGGCGGTGAAGCTTTCTTT
TRBV10-3	.	few	TRBJ2-7	CAISASRGPGSSYEQYF	TGTGCCATCAGTGCGTCCAGGGGACCCGGGTCCTCCTACGAGCAGTACTTC
TRBV11-3	.	once	TRBJ1-6	CASSLRGSDSPLHF	TGTGCCAGCAGCTTAAGGGGGTCGGATTCACCCCTCCACTTT
TRBV19	.	.	TRBJ1-1	CASTRGMNTEAFF	TGTGCCAGTACCAGGGGTATGAACACTGAAGCTTTCTTT
TRBV6-2/TRBV6-3	TRBD2	.	TRBJ2-5	CASSSGSGEAETQYF	TGTGCCAGCAGTTCTGGAAGCGGGGAGGCAGAGACCCAGTACTTC
TRBV3-1/TRBV3-2	TRBD1	.	TRBJ1-5	CASSLDRGYNQPQHF	TGTGCCAGCAGCCTGGACAGGGGCTACAATCAGCCCCAGCATTTT
TRBV5-1	TRBD2	.	TRBJ2-5	CASSLGEGAGAGETQYF	TGCGCCAGCAGCTTGGGTGAGGGCGCGGGAGCTGGAGAGACCCAGTACTTC
TRBV19	.	.	TRBJ1-5	CASSIVRESYQPQHF	TGTGCCAGTAGTATTGTCCGAGAGTCCTATCAGCCCCAGCATTTT
TRBV2	.	.	TRBJ2-2	CASMIGSTGELFF	TGTGCCAGCATGATCGGGTCCACCGGGGAGCTGTTTTTT
TRBV25-1	.	few	TRBJ2-7	CASRTEASYEQYF	TGTGCCAGTCGGACAGAGGCATCCTACGAGCAGTACTTC
TRBV5-4	TRBD1	once	TRBJ2-2	CASRRATDRGPGELFF	TGTGCCAGCAGGCGGGCGACAGACAGGGGGCCCGGGGAGCTGTTTTTT
TRBV6-2/TRBV6-3	.	.	TRBJ1-2	CASSPLRVRLPYGYTF	TGTGCCAGCAGCCCACTCCGGGTCCGTCTTCCTTATGGCTACACCTTC
TRBV5-1	TRBD1	.	TRBJ2-7	CASSFTPGQEGEQYF	TGCGCCAGCAGCTTTACGCCGGGACAGGAAGGCGAGCAGTACTTC
TRBV30	.	.	TRBJ2-3	CAWSIRVADTQYF	TGTGCCTGGAGTATCCGGGTCGCAGATACGCAGTATTTT
TRBV6-2/TRBV6-3	.	few	TRBJ1-5	CASSDPRDYNQPQHF	TGTGCCAGCAGCGATCCGAGGGACTACAATCAGCCCCAGCATTTT
TRBV27	TRBD2	.	TRBJ2-5	CASSPMGLIGETQYF	TGTGCCAGCAGTCCCATGGGACTAATCGGAGAGACCCAGTACTTC
TRBV7-3	TRBD2	.	TRBJ2-7	CASSSGLAGYEQYF	TGTGCCAGCAGCTCCGGACTAGCGGGGTACGAGCAGTACTTC
TRBV7-8	TRBD2	few	TRBJ2-3	CASSPTSGRGNTQYF	TGTGCCAGCAGCCCGACTAGCGGGAGAGGCAATACGCAGTATTTT
TRBV6-1	.	.	TRBJ1-1	CASSDPGLMNTEAFF	TGTGCCAGCAGTGACCCGGGACTCATGAACACTGAAGCTTTCTTT
TRBV7-3	.	.	TRBJ2-2	CASSLWGDTGELFF	TGTGCCAGCAGCTTATGGGGGGATACCGGGGAGCTGTTTTTT
TRBV27	TRBD2	.	TRBJ2-3	CASRLAGGGNTQYF	TGTGCCAGCAGACTAGCGGGAGGTGGCAATACGCAGTATTTT
TRBV7-6	.	.	TRBJ2-3	CASSLLDSYSTDTQYF	TGTGCCAGCAGCTTACTGGACAGCTACAGCACAGATACGCAGTATTTT
TRBV27	.	.	TRBJ2-5	CASSPVQETQYF	TGTGCCAGCAGTCCCGTGCAAGAGACCCAGTACTTC
TRBV5-1	TRBD1	once	TRBJ2-1	CASSSRTGDNEQFF	TGCGCCAGCAGTTCCCGGACAGGGGACAATGAGCAGTTCTTC
TRBV24-1	.	.	TRBJ2-7	CATWTTGGKIYEQYF	TGTGCCACCTGGACCACGGGGGGCAAGATCTACGAGCAGTACTTC
TRBV6-1	.	.	TRBJ1-6	CASSDHLSSYNSPLHF	TGTGCCAGCAGTGACCACCTGAGCTCCTATAATTCACCCCTCCACTTT
TRBV28	TRBD2	.	TRBJ2-5	CASSHIGGSGETQYF	TGTGCCAGCAGTCATATCGGGGGGAGCGGAGAGACCCAGTACTTC
TRBV4-2	TRBD2	.	TRBJ2-2	CASSQDSGGRAIGELFF	TGTGCCAGCAGCCAAGATTCTGGCGGGAGGGCTATCGGGGAGCTGTTTTTT
TRBV29-1	.	many	TRBJ2-1	CSVLDPRHNEQFF	TGCAGCGTACTAGACCCCCGTCACAATGAGCAGTTCTTC
TRBV19	TRBD1	.	TRBJ1-1	CASSPRGPTYEAFF	TGTGCCAGTAGCCCAAGGGGGCCCACTTACGAAGCTTTCTTT
TRBV19	TRBD1	.	TRBJ2-7	CASSTGTGGGPSYEQYF	TGTGCCAGTAGTACCGGGACAGGGGGCGGCCCATCCTACGAGCAGTACTTC
TRBV6-5	.	.	TRBJ2-7	CASRSRDFLGEQYF	TGTGCCAGCAGATCGCGGGACTTCCTCGGGGAGCAGTACTTC
TRBV7-2	.	.	TRBJ2-1	CATRGAGMDTGQFF	TGTGCCACTAGAGGCGCAGGGATGGATACGGGGCAGTTCTTC
TRBV4-1	.	.	TRBJ1-5	CASSPTGRRHQPQHF	TGCGCCAGCAGCCCAACAGGGCGGAGGCATCAGCCCCAGCATTTT
TRBV7-2	.	.	TRBJ2-7	CASRASYNSYEQYF	TGTGCCAGCAGGGCATCTTACAACTCCTACGAGCAGTACTTC
TRBV3-1/TRBV3-2	TRBD2	.	TRBJ2-3	CASRLAGPPGDTQYF	TGTGCCAGCAGACTAGCGGGACCGCCCGGAGATACGCAGTATTTT
TRBV7-9	.	.	TRBJ1-2	CASSLGGLEKHYGYTF	TGTGCCAGCAGCTTGGGGGGGTTAGAGAAACACTATGGCTACACCTTC
TRBV5-1	.	.	TRBJ2-5	CASSVGLKETQYF	TGCGCCAGCAGCGTCGGACTCAAAGAGACCCAGTACTTC
TRBV3-1/TRBV3-2	.	.	TRBJ2-3	CASQVLGSTDTQYF	TGTGCCAGCCAAGTTCTGGGCAGCACAGATACGCAGTATTTT
TRBV19	.	.	TRBJ2-3	CASSILRGGLGTQYF	TGTGCCAGTAGTATACTTAGGGGGGGGCTTGGCACGCAGTATTTT
TRBV2	TRBD2	.	TRBJ2-1	CASRLLPGVAGVRQSSYNEQFF	TGTGCCAGCAGGCTCCTTCCGGGGGTAGCGGGAGTCCGCCAAAGCTCCTACAATGAGCAGTTCTTC
TRBV18	TRBD1	.	TRBJ1-1	CASSPDRGNTEAFF	TGTGCCAGCTCACCAGACAGGGGGAACACTGAAGCTTTCTTT
TRBV29-1	.	.	TRBJ2-7	CSAFLGGREQYF	TGCAGCGCCTTTCTGGGGGGGCGCGAGCAGTACTTC
TRBV6-2/TRBV6-3	.	.	TRBJ2-5	CASSSASMPGQETQYF	TGTGCCAGCAGTTCCGCCTCAATGCCCGGCCAAGAGACCCAGTACTTC
TRBV5-1	TRBD1	once	TRBJ1-1	CASTRGQGTANTEAFF	TGCGCCAGCACCCGAGGACAGGGTACAGCGAACACTGAAGCTTTCTTT
TRBV28	TRBD1	.	TRBJ1-3	CASRGQGRNTIYF	TGTGCCAGCCGTGGACAGGGGCGAAACACCATATATTTT
TRBV28	.	.	TRBJ2-1	CASSTELATDRGEIWNEQFF	TGTGCCAGCAGTACTGAACTAGCCACAGATAGGGGAGAGATCTGGAATGAGCAGTTCTTC
TRBV11-3	TRBD1	.	TRBJ2-5	CASSRRTGGDETQYF	TGTGCCAGCAGCCGCCGGACAGGGGGCGATGAGACCCAGTACTTC